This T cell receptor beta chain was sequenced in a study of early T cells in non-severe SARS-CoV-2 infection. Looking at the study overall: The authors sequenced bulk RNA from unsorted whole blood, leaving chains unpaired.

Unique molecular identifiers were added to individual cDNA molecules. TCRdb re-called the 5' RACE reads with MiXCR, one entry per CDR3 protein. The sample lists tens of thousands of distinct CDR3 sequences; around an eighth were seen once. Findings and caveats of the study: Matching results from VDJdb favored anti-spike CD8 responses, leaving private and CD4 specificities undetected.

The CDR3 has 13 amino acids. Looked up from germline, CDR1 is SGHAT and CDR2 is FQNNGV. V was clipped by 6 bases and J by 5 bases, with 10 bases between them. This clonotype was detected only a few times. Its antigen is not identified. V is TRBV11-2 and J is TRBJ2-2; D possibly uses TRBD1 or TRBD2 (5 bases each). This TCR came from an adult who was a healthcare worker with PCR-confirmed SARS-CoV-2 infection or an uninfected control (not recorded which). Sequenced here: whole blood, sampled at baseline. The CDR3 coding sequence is TGTGCCAGCAGGGGGGACCAGACCGGGGAGCTGTTTTTT. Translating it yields CASRGDQTGELFF. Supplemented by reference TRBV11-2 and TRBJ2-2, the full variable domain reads EAGVAQSPRYKIIEKRQSVAFWCNPISGHATLYWYQQILGQGPKLLIQFQNNGVVDDSQLPKDRFSAERLKGVDSTLKIQPAKLEDSAVYLCASRGDQTGELFFGEGSRLTVL.